The 4 T cell receptor beta chains below were found in one sample sequenced in a study of T cells in Graves' hyperthyroidism and ophthalmopathy. It was RNA transcripts that yielded the amplified TCR beta CDR3 regions. Primed by the HTBI set, a first-round RT-PCR was run on the TCR CDR3. Each CDR3 protein gets one entry after TCRdb re-called the multiplex PCR reads with MiXCR. The sample contains around 250,000 distinct CDR3 sequences, less than 15% of which appear only once. Input material: blood. The receptor source for this set is a woman in her thirties or forties with Graves' hyperthyroidism that later progressed to Graves' ophthalmopathy.

This clonotype was recorded a few times. The chain joins TRBV10-2 to TRBJ1-3, with TRBD1 matching 10 bases. CDR3 length equals 14 residues. Germline V gene data show CDR1 as WSHSY and CDR2 as SAAADI. J gave up 7 bases and V 5 bases, and 5 bases lay outside the gene matches. The CDR3 nucleotides are TGCGCCAGCAGTTTACCGGGACAGGGGAACACCATATATTTT. This codes for CASSLPGQGNTIYF.

This clonotype was observed a few times. One end of the junction is discordant with germline, which a read error may explain. The chain carries TRBV15 and TRBJ1-1, with 7 positions matching TRBD1. This CDR3 is 15 amino acids long. The germline V gene has CDR1 LNHNV and CDR2 YYDKDF (reference sequence). The CDR3 DNA reads TGTGCCACCAGCAGAGATCGACAGGGCGGCTCTGAATCTTTCTTT. Translated, it gives CATSRDRQGGSESFF.

The rearrangement uses TRBV12-3 or TRBV12-4 and TRBJ2-7; 12 nucleotides match TRBD2. Trimming removed 6 bases from V and 5 bases from J; junction bases left unmatched: 5. The length of the CDR3 is 14 residues. The CDR3 is CASSATSGSNEQYF. Here the CDR3 DNA reads TGTGCCAGCAGCGCGACTAGCGGGAGCAACGAGCAGTACTTC.

This clonotype was observed a handful of times. Germline and junction disagree at one end, which may indicate a read error. V is TRBV19 and J is TRBJ1-2, with a tentative D call TRBD1 (6 bases). The CDR3 length is 13 residues. The germline V gene has CDR1 LNHDA and CDR2 SQIVND (reference sequence). This chain's CDR3 is CASRRTGSYGHTF. In DNA, the CDR3 is TGTGCCAGTAGGCGCACAGGGAGCTATGGCCACACCTTC.